This TCR beta chain was sequenced in a study of spatial heterogeneity in lung cancer. On the study more broadly: Consistent detection of more beta-chain than alpha-chain sequences was observed. The study observed each unique TCR and UMI combination more than ten times on average in raw reads. Whole-study findings and limits: Counts that tracked tumor mutation counts were those of expanded intratumoral alpha and beta TCRs.

Time point given: sample taken at primary tumor resection. This clonotype has a count of ten or more. The target antigen is unknown. The CDR3 length is 15 residues. CDR1 and CDR2 (germline): SGHRS, YFSETQ. The V and J ends lost 4 bases and 5 bases, in that order; junction bases with no gene match: 7. TCR cDNA molecules each had a unique molecular identifier. MiXCR, applied by TCRdb to the 5' RACE reads, yields one record per CDR3 protein. The top ten clones hold roughly 6.6% of a sample with approximately 15,000 distinct CDR3 sequences, around 6% of them seen once. Material: lung tumor tissue, obtained at surgery. This sequence was found in a male donor with early-stage non-small cell lung cancer. The chain joins TRBV5-1 to TRBJ2-1; 9 nucleotides agree with TRBD1. CDR3 coding DNA: TGCGCCAGCAGCAAGGGACAGGGTGGGGACAATGAGCAGTTCTTC. Amino acids: CASSKGQGGDNEQFF. The variable domain in full, with the rest retrieved from reference TRBV5-1 and TRBJ2-1, is KAGVTQTPRYLIKTRGQQVTLSCSPISGHRSVSWYQQTPGQGLQFLFEYFSETQRNKGNFPGRFSGRQFSNSRSEMNVSTLELGDSALYLCASSKGQGGDNEQFFGPGTRLTVL.